This T cell receptor beta chain was sequenced for a study of cytomegalovirus exposure and HLA in healthy donors. Regarding this clone: Antigen unknown.

The study's findings and limits: Several of the most significant clusters appeared, in a later analysis, to be linked to common viral pathogens. The study recorded 150 to 200 TCR beta chains that were cytomegalovirus-associated.

V was clipped by 1 base and J by 11 bases, with 8 bases between them. The germline CDR1 and CDR2 sequences are SGHAT and FQNNGV. The CDR3 runs to 11 residues. Primers included in the PCR were 60 Vbeta and 13 Jbeta primers. Clones were read by immunoSEQ multiplex PCR, and TCRdb kept only the in-frame ones, dropping some. This sample has around 140,000 clones, with over 60% found just once. The clonotype originates from a man in his forties or fifties in good health and CMV-seronegative. Sequenced sample: PBMCs. This chain connects TRBV11-2 to TRBJ1-1, with no clear D. The chain's CDR3 is CASSLGPEAFF. For the CDR3, the DNA is TGTGCCAGCAGCTTAGGCCCGGAGGCTTTCTTT.